These T cell receptor beta chains were read from a single sample in a study of T cells in Graves' hyperthyroidism and ophthalmopathy. TCRdb reprocessed the multiplex PCR reads via MiXCR and lists one record per CDR3 protein. The data contain more than 300,000 distinct CDR3 sequences, around 18% of them singletons. The specimen was blood. The receptors come from a man aged 18 to 30 with Graves' ophthalmopathy. Both conserved end residues are part of each CDR3.

v_call: TRBV10-1
j_call: TRBJ2-1
cdr3_aa: CASSEGGRDYNEQFF

v_call: TRBV24-1
j_call: TRBJ2-1
cdr3_aa: CATSGTVYNEQFF

v_call: TRBV15
j_call: TRBJ1-1
cdr3_aa: CATSWRTGDTEAFF

v_call: TRBV5-1
j_call: TRBJ2-7
cdr3_aa: CASSFSSTYEQYF

v_call: TRBV11-2
j_call: TRBJ1-1
cdr3_aa: CASSRGGQKNTEAFF

v_call: TRBV28
j_call: TRBJ1-6
cdr3_aa: CASSLYLSYNSPLHF

v_call: TRBV24-1
j_call: TRBJ2-3
cdr3_aa: CATSDPVGQGGGTQYF

v_call: TRBV12-3/TRBV12-4
j_call: TRBJ1-1
cdr3_aa: CASSLGGGRSTEAFF

v_call: TRBV20-1
j_call: TRBJ1-3
cdr3_aa: CSARTGAGGNTIYF

v_call: TRBV20-1
j_call: TRBJ2-7
cdr3_aa: CSPKYRSSYEQYF

v_call: TRBV15
j_call: TRBJ1-1
cdr3_aa: CATSGRRVNTEAFF

v_call: TRBV2
j_call: TRBJ1-1
cdr3_aa: CANLRDRGLEAFF

v_call: TRBV4-1
j_call: TRBJ1-1
cdr3_aa: CASSQLGAEAFF

v_call: TRBV24-1
j_call: TRBJ2-5
cdr3_aa: CATSDLAEQETQYF

v_call: TRBV7-9
j_call: TRBJ2-1
cdr3_aa: CASSRRRGVSYNEQFF

v_call: TRBV9
j_call: TRBJ1-1
cdr3_aa: CASSVGRAGPAEAFF

v_call: TRBV24-1
j_call: TRBJ2-2
cdr3_aa: CATSDLRKGGGELFF

v_call: TRBV20-1
j_call: TRBJ1-1
cdr3_aa: CSARERVLANTEAFF

v_call: TRBV5-1
j_call: TRBJ1-6
cdr3_aa: CASSLRTSGGANPPLHF

v_call: TRBV11-2
j_call: TRBJ1-5
cdr3_aa: CASSLDLGEFNQPQHF

v_call: TRBV5-8
j_call: TRBJ2-1
cdr3_aa: CASRPDYNEQFF

v_call: TRBV27
j_call: TRBJ1-4
cdr3_aa: CASSLLRGEKLFF

v_call: TRBV12-3/TRBV12-4
j_call: TRBJ2-2
cdr3_aa: CASRPGTLTTGELFF

v_call: TRBV4-1
j_call: TRBJ2-1
cdr3_aa: CASSRLGVAGVTNEQFF

v_call: TRBV6-1
j_call: TRBJ1-1
cdr3_aa: CASARATEAFF

v_call: TRBV4-1
j_call: TRBJ1-5
cdr3_aa: CASSGIVGQTQPQHF

v_call: TRBV13
j_call: TRBJ1-1
cdr3_aa: CASSTTQGRNTEAFF

v_call: TRBV6-2/TRBV6-3
j_call: TRBJ1-4
cdr3_aa: CASRRWPNEKLFF

v_call: TRBV3-1
j_call: TRBJ1-1
cdr3_aa: CASSQDDRGVEAFF

v_call: TRBV5-5
j_call: TRBJ2-7
cdr3_aa: CASSGRGAPWEQYF

v_call: TRBV29-1
j_call: TRBJ2-1
cdr3_aa: CSVSTFNNEQFF